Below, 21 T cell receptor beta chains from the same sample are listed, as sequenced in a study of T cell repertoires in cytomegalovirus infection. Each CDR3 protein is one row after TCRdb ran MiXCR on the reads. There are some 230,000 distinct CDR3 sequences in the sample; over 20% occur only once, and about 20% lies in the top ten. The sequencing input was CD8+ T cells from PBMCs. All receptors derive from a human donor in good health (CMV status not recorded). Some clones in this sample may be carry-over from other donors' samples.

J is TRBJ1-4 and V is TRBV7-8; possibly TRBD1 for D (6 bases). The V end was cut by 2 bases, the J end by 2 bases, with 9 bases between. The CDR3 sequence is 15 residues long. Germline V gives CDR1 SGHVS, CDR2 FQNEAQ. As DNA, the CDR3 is TGTGCCAGCAGCTTACCCAGGGGTACTAATGAAAAACTGTTTTTT. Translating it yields CASSLPRGTNEKLFF.

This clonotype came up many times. In nucleotides, the CDR3 is TGTGCCAGCACTAACCCCGGGACAGGGAACGGAAACACCATATATTTT. Its translation is CASTNPGTGNGNTIYF. The chain is built from TRBV12-3 or TRBV12-4 and TRBJ1-3, with TRBD1 matching 9 bases. Losses at the gene ends were 7 bases for V and 4 bases for J; bases not matched to a gene: 11. There are 16 residues in the CDR3.

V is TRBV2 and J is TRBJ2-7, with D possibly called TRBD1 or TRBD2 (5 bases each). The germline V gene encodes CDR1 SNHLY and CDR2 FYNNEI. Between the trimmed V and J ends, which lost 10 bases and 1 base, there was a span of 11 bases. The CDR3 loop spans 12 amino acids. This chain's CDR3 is CATVGDSYEQYF. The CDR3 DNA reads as TGTGCCACTGTGGGGGATTCCTACGAGCAGTACTTC.

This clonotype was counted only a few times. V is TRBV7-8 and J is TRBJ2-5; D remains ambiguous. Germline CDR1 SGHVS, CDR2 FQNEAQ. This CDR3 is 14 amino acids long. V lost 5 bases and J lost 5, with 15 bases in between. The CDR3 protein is CASSLPGPRETQYF. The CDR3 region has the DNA TGTGCCAGCAGCCTTCCCGGGCCAAGGGAGACCCAGTACTTC.

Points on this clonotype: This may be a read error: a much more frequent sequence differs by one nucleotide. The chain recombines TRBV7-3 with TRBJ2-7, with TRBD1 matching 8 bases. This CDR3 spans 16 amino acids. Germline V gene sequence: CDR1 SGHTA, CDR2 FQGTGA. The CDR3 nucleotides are TGTGCCAGCAGCTCATTCCTTACAGGGGGTGGCTACAAGCAGTACTTC. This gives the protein CASSSFLTGGGYKQYF.

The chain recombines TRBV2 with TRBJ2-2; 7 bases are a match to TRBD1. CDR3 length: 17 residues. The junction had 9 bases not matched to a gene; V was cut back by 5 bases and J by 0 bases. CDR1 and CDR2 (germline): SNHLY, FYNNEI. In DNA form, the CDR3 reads TGTGCCAGCAGTTCCCTCCGGACAGGTCCGAACACCGGGGAGCTGTTTTTT. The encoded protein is CASSSLRTGPNTGELFF.

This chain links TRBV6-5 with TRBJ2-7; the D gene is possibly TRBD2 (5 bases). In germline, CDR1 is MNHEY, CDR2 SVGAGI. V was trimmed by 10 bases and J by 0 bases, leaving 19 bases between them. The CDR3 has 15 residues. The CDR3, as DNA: TGTGCCACCCAGGAGGACCTCAGCAGCTCCTACGAGCAGTACTTC. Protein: CATQEDLSSSYEQYF.

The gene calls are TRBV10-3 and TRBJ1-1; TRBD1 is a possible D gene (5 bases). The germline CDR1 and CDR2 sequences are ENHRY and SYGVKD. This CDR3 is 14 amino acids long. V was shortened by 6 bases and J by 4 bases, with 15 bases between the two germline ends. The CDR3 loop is CAIRGEGSGTEAFF. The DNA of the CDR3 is TGTGCCATCAGGGGAGAGGGGTCGGGCACTGAAGCTTTCTTT.

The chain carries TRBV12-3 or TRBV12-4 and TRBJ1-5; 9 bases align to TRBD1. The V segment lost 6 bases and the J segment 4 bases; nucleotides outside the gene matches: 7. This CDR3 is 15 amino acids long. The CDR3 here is CASSLTGGWNQPQHF. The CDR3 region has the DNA TGTGCCAGCAGCCTTACAGGGGGCTGGAATCAGCCCCAGCATTTT.

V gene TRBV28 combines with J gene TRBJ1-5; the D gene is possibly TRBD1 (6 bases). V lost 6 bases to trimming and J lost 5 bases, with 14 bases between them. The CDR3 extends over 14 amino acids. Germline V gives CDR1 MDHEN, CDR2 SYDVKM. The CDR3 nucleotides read TGTGCCAGCAGCTTTCTTCAGGGGTATCAGCCCCAGCATTTT. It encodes CASSFLQGYQPQHF.

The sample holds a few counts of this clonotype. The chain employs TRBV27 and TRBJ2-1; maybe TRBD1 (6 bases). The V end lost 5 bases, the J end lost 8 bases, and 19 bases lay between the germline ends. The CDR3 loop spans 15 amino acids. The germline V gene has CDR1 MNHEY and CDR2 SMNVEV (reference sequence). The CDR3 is CASSTTGMTFHEQFF. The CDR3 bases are TGTGCCAGCAGTACTACAGGGATGACATTCCATGAGCAGTTCTTC.

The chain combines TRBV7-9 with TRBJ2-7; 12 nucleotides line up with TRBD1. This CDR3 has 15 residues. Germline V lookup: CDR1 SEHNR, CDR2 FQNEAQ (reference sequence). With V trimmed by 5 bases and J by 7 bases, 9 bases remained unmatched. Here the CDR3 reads CASSPPGTGGKEQYF. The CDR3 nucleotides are TGTGCCAGCAGCCCCCCCGGGACAGGGGGCAAAGAGCAGTACTTC. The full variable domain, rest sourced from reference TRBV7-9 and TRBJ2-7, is DTGVSQNPRHKITKRGQNVTFRCDPISEHNRLYWYRQTLGQGPEFLTYFQNEAQLEKSRLLSDRFSAERPKGSFSTLEIQRTEQGDSAMYLCASSPPGTGGKEQYFGPGTRLTVT.

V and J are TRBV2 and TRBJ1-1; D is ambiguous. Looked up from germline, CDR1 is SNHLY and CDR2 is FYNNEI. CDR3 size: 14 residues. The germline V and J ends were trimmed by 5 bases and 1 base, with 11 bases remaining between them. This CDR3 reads CASSPGYSNTEAFF. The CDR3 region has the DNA TGTGCCAGCAGTCCAGGCTACTCGAACACTGAAGCTTTCTTT.

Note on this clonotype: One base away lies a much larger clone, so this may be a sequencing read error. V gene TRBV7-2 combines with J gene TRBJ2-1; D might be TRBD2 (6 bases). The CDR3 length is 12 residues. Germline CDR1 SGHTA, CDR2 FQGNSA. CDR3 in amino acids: CAGSAGTAGPFF. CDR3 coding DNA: TGTGCCGGCAGCGCGGGGACGGCAGGGCCGTTCTTC. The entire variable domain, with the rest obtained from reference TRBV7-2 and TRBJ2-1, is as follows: GAGVSQSPSNKVTEKGKDVELRCDPISGHTALYWYRQSLGQGLEFLIYFQGNSAPDKSGLPSDRFSAERTGGSVSTLTIQRTQQEDSAVYLCAGSAGTAGPFFGPGTRLTVL.

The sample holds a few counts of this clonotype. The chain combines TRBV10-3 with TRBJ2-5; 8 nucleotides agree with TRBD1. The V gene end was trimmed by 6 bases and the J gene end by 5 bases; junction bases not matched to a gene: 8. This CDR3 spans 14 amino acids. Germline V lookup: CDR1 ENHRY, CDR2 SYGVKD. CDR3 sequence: CAISAVTGVETQYF. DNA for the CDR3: TGTGCCATCAGCGCCGTGACAGGGGTTGAGACCCAGTACTTC.

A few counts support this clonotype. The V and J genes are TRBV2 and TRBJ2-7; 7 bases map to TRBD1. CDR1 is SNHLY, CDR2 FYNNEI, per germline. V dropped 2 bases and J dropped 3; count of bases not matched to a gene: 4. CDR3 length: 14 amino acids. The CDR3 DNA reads TGTGCCAGCAGTGAATTGGGACAGTTCTACGAGCAGTACTTC. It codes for CASSELGQFYEQYF.

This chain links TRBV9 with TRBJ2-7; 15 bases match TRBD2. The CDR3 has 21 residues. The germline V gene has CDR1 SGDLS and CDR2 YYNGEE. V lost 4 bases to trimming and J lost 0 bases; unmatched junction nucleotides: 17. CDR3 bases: TGTGCCAGCAGCACCTCCCTAGGGGGACTAGCGGGGGGTCCGTTCTCCTACGAGCAGTACTTC. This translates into CASSTSLGGLAGGPFSYEQYF.

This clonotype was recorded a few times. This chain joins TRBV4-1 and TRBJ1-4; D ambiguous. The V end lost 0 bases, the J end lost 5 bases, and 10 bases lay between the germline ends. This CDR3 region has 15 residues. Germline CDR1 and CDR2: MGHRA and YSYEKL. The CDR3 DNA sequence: TGCGCCAGCAGCCAAGATTGGAGCGTCAATGAAAAACTGTTTTTT. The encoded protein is CASSQDWSVNEKLFF.

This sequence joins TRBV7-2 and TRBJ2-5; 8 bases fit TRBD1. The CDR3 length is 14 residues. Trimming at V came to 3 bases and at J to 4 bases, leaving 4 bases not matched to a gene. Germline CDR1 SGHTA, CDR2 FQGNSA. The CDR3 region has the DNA TGTGCCAGCAGCTTTTTCACAGGGGGAGAGACCCAGTACTTC. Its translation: CASSFFTGGETQYF.

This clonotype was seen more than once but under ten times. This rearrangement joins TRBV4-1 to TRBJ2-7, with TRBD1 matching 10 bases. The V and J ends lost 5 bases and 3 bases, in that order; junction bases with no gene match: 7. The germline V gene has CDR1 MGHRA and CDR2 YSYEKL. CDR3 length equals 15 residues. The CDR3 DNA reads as TGCGCCAGCAGCTACTCCGGGACAGGGGTCTACGAGCAGTACTTC. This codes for CASSYSGTGVYEQYF.

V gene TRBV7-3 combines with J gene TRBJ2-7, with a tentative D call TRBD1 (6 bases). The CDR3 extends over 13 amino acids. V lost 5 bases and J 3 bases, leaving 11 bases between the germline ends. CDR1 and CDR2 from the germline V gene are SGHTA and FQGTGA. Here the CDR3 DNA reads TGTGCCAGCAGCGTGGGGACATACTACGAGCAGTACTTC. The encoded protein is CASSVGTYYEQYF.